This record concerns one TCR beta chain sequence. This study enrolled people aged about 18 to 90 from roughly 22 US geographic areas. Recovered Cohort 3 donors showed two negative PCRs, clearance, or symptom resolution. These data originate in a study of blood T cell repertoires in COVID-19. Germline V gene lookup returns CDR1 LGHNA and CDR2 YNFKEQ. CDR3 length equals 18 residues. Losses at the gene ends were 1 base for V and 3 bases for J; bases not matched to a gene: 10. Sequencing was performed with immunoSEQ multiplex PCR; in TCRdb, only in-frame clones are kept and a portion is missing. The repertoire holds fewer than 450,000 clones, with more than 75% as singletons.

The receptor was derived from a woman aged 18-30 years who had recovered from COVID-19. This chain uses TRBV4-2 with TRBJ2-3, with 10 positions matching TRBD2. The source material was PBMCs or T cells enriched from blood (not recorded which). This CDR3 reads CASSQVLAGATQTDTQYF. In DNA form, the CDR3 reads TGTGCCAGCAGCCAAGTGCTAGCGGGGGCTACTCAGACAGATACGCAGTATTTT.